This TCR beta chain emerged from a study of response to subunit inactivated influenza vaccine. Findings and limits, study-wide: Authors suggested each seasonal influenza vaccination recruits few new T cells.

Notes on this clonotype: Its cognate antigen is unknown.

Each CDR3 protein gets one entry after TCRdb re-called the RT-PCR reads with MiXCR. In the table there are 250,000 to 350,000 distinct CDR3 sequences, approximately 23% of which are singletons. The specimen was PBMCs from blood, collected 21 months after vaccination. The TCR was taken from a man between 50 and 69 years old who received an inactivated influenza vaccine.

In DNA, the CDR3 is TGCGCCAGCAGCCACGACTCCAGGGCCAACTCTGGAAACACCATATATTTT. The encoded protein is CASSHDSRANSGNTIYF. This sequence joins TRBV4-1 and TRBJ1-3; maybe TRBD1 (5 bases). Trimming cost V 3 bases and J 0 bases, with 15 bases left between them. Germline V gives CDR1 MGHRA, CDR2 YSYEKL. The CDR3 consists of 17 residues.